These T cell receptor beta chains were read from a single sample in a study of blood T cell repertoires in COVID-19. Measured with immunoSEQ multiplex PCR; TCRdb has only the in-frame clones, and not every one. The data show fewer than 200,000 clones, approximately 80% seen once. The sample was peripheral blood. The receptors were sampled from a woman older than 75 with COVID-19, enrolled during active disease. The conserved cysteine and the conserved F or W are not part of the CDR3 here. Clone sizes are given selectively: once, few, many, or a class where the clone is expanded.

TRBJ2-2,-,TRBV5-6,ASSLGLAVTTGELF
TRBJ2-7,-,TRBV10-3,ASRGDNDSYEQY
TRBJ1-4,-,TRBV2,ASRYGTDSEKLF
TRBJ1-1,-,TRBV14,ASSQDLNTEAF
TRBJ2-5,-,TRBV28,ASSFSSGSTGETQY
TRBJ1-2,-,TRBV27,ASSQYGGVYGYT
TRBJ2-1,-,TRBV11-2,ASSLFIRFSGGNNEQF
TRBJ1-4,-,TRBV28,ASRTGANEKLF
TRBJ2-7,-,TRBV3-1/TRBV3-2,ASQSGGSYEQY
TRBJ1-2,-,TRBV14,ASSQAGSLGYT
TRBJ1-2,-,TRBV20-1,SASRGQQGPYGYT
TRBJ1-1,-,TRBV7-9,ASSLGGVFTEAF
TRBJ2-1,-,TRBV5-4,ASSQPSGGRNNEQF
TRBJ1-4,few,TRBV5-1,ASSLGTGGEKLF
TRBJ1-1,-,TRBV18,ASSSQGSNTEAF
TRBJ2-1,-,TRBV6-5,ASSDRGQGEQF
TRBJ1-1,few,TRBV5-1,ASSLGTARVGTEAF
TRBJ1-2,-,TRBV15,ATSRDTGGTVQLIPYGYT
TRBJ2-2,-,TRBV28,ASSLGGLRTGELF
TRBJ1-1,-,TRBV5-1,ASSLAGGDEAF
TRBJ1-1,-,TRBV7-6,ASSLRGGGRLRNTEAF
TRBJ2-5,once,TRBV5-6,ASSTSPGIEY
TRBJ1-5,once,TRBV5-1,ASSLAPGQPQH
TRBJ1-2,-,TRBV6-5,ATSTGLGYGYT
TRBJ1-3,-,TRBV7-2,ASSSLRGNTIY
TRBJ2-7,-,TRBV18,ASSIRDKDYEQY
TRBJ2-5,-,TRBV4-1,ASSQGPVTQGETQY
TRBJ1-1,-,TRBV19,ASSMERGRTEAF
TRBJ1-1,-,TRBV10-3,AISEPDIEAF
TRBJ1-5,-,TRBV19,ASSPSTGGANQPQH
TRBJ2-7,-,TRBV18,ASSPPGLAGGMTYEQY
TRBJ2-1,-,TRBV4-2,ASSHPGQGASRSRVGEQF
TRBJ1-5,-,TRBV13,ASSFSQQPQH